This T cell receptor (beta chain) was recorded in a study of blood T cell repertoires in COVID-19. Study-wide context: Material from acute and convalescent COVID-19 was sourced from the United States, Italy and Spain.

Participants were aged roughly 18 to 89 years from more than 20 US areas. Donors of Cohort 3 who recovered were those that had two negative PCRs, clearance, or symptom resolution. Trimming removed 0 bases from V and 7 bases from J; junction bases left unmatched: 5. The V gene's germline CDR1 is LGHDT and CDR2 YNNKEL (reference sequence). The CDR3 totals 16 residues. The protocol was immunoSEQ multiplex PCR, while the TCRdb copy is restricted to in-frame clones and leaves out a portion. The data show more than 450,000 clones, around 87% seen once. The clonotype originates from a woman aged 18-30 years who had recovered from COVID-19. This chain uses TRBV3-1 (or the pseudogene TRBV3-2) with TRBJ1-4, with 10 bases matching TRBD1. Sequencing used PBMCs or T cells enriched from blood (not recorded which). This CDR3 reads CASSQDLGQGSEKLFF. The CDR3 nucleotides are TGTGCCAGCAGCCAAGATTTGGGACAGGGGAGTGAAAAACTGTTTTTT.